This T cell receptor beta chain was recovered during a study of blood T cell repertoires in COVID-19. Across the study: PBMCs, B-cell-depleted T cells, or T cells were the source of the cDNA or gDNA that made up the material.

Generated by immunoSEQ multiplex PCR, the TCRdb table keeps only in-frame clones and is missing some. The sample contains hundreds of thousands of clones, 85% of which appear only once. Germline CDR1 KGHDR, CDR2 SFDVKD. CDR3 length equals 13 residues. Deletions cut 3 bases from V and 1 base from J, with 4 bases between. The sequence was collected from a man aged 50-60 years with active or convalescent COVID-19. Material: peripheral blood. This chain connects TRBV24-1 to TRBJ2-3, with D unclear. In nucleotides, the CDR3 is TGTGCCACCAGTGATCAGGGCACAGATACGCAGTATTTT. Protein: CATSDQGTDTQYF.